Sequencing of this T cell receptor (beta chain) was carried out in a study of control samples from healthy donors and cancer patients (dated by TCRdb to about 2020). In regard to this clone: This receptor's antigen is unknown.

From the cysteine through the phenylalanine, the CDR3 covers 13 amino acids. The sequence is cut down to CDR3 DNA, 39 bases in frame from base 1. Trimming costs V 4 bases and J 6 bases, and their ends lie 10 bases apart. According to the germline V gene, CDR1 reads MGHRA and CDR2 reads YSYEKL. Receptors were amplified or captured by the immunoSEQ multiplex PCR assay. The source is immuneACCESS, and TCRdb retained only in-frame sequences with V and J called. Part of the clones is not carried over; for the studies checked, unresolved V genes explain less than half of this, and the remainder is unexplained. The sample table on file contains roughly 200,000 clones. In total, the top ten clones hold around 2% of the sample.

The sequencing sample was made of blood. The TCR originated in a woman aged 25 to 39 in good health. The chain uses TRBV4-1 and TRBJ2-1, with the D gene uncertain. The DNA sequence follows: TGCGCCAGCAGCCTGAACCTGGGCAATGAGCAGTTCTTC. The translation is CASSLNLGNEQFF.